This T cell receptor (beta chain) was profiled in a study of blood T cell repertoires in COVID-19. Sequencing was performed with immunoSEQ multiplex PCR; in TCRdb, only in-frame clones are kept and a portion is missing. Of roughly 80,000 clones in the sample, 88% were seen once. Germline CDR1 is SGHTA and CDR2 is FQGNSA. Trimming shortened V by 2 bases and J by 6 bases, and 13 bases separated the two germline ends. This CDR3 spans 14 amino acids. V gene TRBV7-2 combines with J gene TRBJ1-2, with D possibly matching TRBD1 (5 bases). Input material: peripheral blood. The source of this sequence is a man aged 45-65 years with active COVID-19. CDR3 in amino acids: CASSLQGLENGYTF. The CDR3 DNA follows: TGTGCCAGCAGCTTACAGGGTTTGGAAAATGGCTACACCTTC.